The next 31 T cell receptor beta chains were all read from a single sample in a study of T cells in Graves' hyperthyroidism and ophthalmopathy. The TCR beta CDR3 regions underwent amplification using RNA transcripts as the source. A first-round RT-PCR of the TCR CDR3 used the HTBI primer set. TCRdb reprocessed the multiplex PCR reads via MiXCR and lists one record per CDR3 protein. The profile covers about 420,000 distinct CDR3 sequences, with approximately 14% appearing a single time and roughly 8% taken by the ten largest. The sequenced material came from blood. The receptors come from a woman between 18 and 30 years old with Graves' hyperthyroidism.

This clonotype turned up a few times. This chain joins TRBV11-1 and TRBJ1-4; the match to TRBD1 covers 10 bases. In germline, CDR1 is SGHAT, CDR2 FQDESV (reference sequence). With 2 bases clipped from V and 5 bases from J, the junction kept 2 bases outside the gene matches. This CDR3 contains 15 residues. The CDR3 sequence: CASSLWTGGNEKLFF. DNA for the CDR3: TGTGCCAGCAGCTTATGGACAGGGGGAAATGAAAAACTGTTTTTT. Combining the CDR3 with reference TRBV11-1 and TRBJ1-4 gives the whole variable domain EAEVAQSPRYKITEKSQAVAFWCDPISGHATLYWYRQILGQGPELLVQFQDESVVDDSQLPKDRFSAERLKGVDSTLKIQPAELGDSAMYLCASSLWTGGNEKLFFGSGTQLSVL.

This clonotype was recorded many times. J is TRBJ1-3 and V is TRBV30; D gene ambiguous. This CDR3 spans 15 amino acids. Germline loops: CDR1 GTSNPN, CDR2 SVGIG (reference sequence). Trimming removed 2 bases from V and 0 bases from J, with 11 bases in between. CDR3 coding DNA: TGTGCCTGGAGTTGGAGCAGCGCCTCTGGAAACACCATATATTTT. As protein: CAWSWSSASGNTIYF.

The rearrangement links TRBV9 to TRBJ1-2, with no clear D. The CDR3 runs to 14 residues. Looked up from germline, CDR1 is SGDLS and CDR2 is YYNGEE. V was cut by 0 bases and J by 4 bases, with 10 bases left in between. This chain's CDR3 is CASSVAGQSYGYTF. CDR3 sequence (DNA): TGTGCCAGCAGCGTAGCTGGCCAGTCCTATGGCTACACCTTC.

This clonotype was counted a few times. V gene TRBV7-9 combines with J gene TRBJ1-1, with a possible D match to TRBD1 (5 bases). This CDR3 has 12 residues. Germline V CDR1 and CDR2: SEHNR, FQNEAQ (reference sequence). Trimming shortened V by 5 bases and J by 7 bases, and 11 bases separated the two germline ends. CDR3 sequence (DNA): TGTGCCAGCAGCCAGGGAGCGGGTGAAGCTTTCTTT. It encodes CASSQGAGEAFF.

This clonotype showed up many times. This chain joins TRBV3-1 and TRBJ1-1; perhaps TRBD1 as D (6 bases). CDR3 length equals 14 residues. In germline, CDR1 is LGHDT, CDR2 YNNKEL (reference sequence). V was pared by 10 bases and J by 0 bases, with 15 bases between. The CDR3 loop reads CATSGRGMNTEAFF. Here the CDR3 DNA reads TGTGCCACCTCCGGGAGGGGGATGAACACTGAAGCTTTCTTT.

The chain is built from TRBV9 and TRBJ2-2; D is undetermined. CDR3 length: 12 residues. V was cut by 3 bases and J by 9 bases, with 9 bases left in between. Germline loops: CDR1 SGDLS, CDR2 YYNGEE. CDR3 DNA: TGTGCCAGCAGCGAGGGAATCAGGGAGCTGTTTTTT. Its translation is CASSEGIRELFF.

This clonotype was recorded a few times. The chain uses TRBV2 and TRBJ1-5; possibly TRBD1 for D (6 bases). Trimming shortened V by 6 bases and J by 7 bases, and 13 bases separated the two germline ends. The CDR3 sequence is 13 residues long. Germline CDR1 is SNHLY and CDR2 is FYNNEI. This CDR3 is CASRYQGFQPQHF. Here the CDR3 DNA reads TGTGCCAGCAGATATCAGGGGTTCCAGCCCCAGCATTTT.

In this sample, this clonotype turned up many times. The chain is built from TRBV7-2 and TRBJ2-7; 9 bases are a match to TRBD1. This CDR3 has 12 residues. V lost 4 bases to trimming and J lost 13 bases; unmatched junction nucleotides: 8. Germline V gives CDR1 SGHTA, CDR2 FQGNSA. CDR3 protein: CASSYLRDRAYF. The CDR3 DNA reads TGTGCCAGCAGCTATCTCCGGGACAGGGCATACTTC.

This clonotype appeared a few times. The chain carries TRBV9 and TRBJ1-3, with D possibly being TRBD1 (6 bases). The CDR3 loop spans 15 amino acids. Per germline, CDR1 SGDLS and CDR2 YYNGEE. Trimming stripped 5 bases from V and 0 bases from J, with 12 bases between. The CDR3 sequence: CASSRWGASGNTIYF. CDR3 in DNA: TGTGCCAGCAGTCGCTGGGGGGCCTCTGGAAACACCATATATTTT.

The table lists this clonotype with a few counts. The CDR3: CASSPPRGGYGSNQPQHF. CDR3 nucleotides: TGTGCCAGTAGTCCCCCTAGGGGGGGGTATGGTAGCAATCAGCCCCAGCATTTT. V and J are TRBV19 and TRBJ1-5; the D gene is possibly TRBD1 (6 bases). V gave up 5 bases and J gave up 0 bases, with 20 bases separating them. Germline loops: CDR1 LNHDA, CDR2 SQIVND (reference sequence). This CDR3 has 18 amino acids.

This clonotype was seen many times. The rearrangement links TRBV4-1 to TRBJ2-7; a weak D match, TRBD1 (6 bases). Germline V gene sequence: CDR1 MGHRA, CDR2 YSYEKL. This CDR3 contains 13 residues. Trimming left V 8 bases short and J 0 bases short, with 11 bases between. In DNA, the CDR3 is TGCGCCAGCTCGACAGGTTACTCCTACGAGCAGTACTTC. Residues: CASSTGYSYEQYF.

This clonotype came up a few times. The rearrangement links TRBV10-3 to TRBJ2-7; 12 bases are shared with TRBD2. V lost 6 bases and J lost 2; bases outside the gene matches: 5. From germline, CDR1 is ENHRY and CDR2 SYGVKD. The CDR3 loop spans 15 amino acids. CDR3 nucleotide sequence: TGTGCCATCAGGGGGCTAGCGGGGGGGACCTACGAGCAGTACTTC. This translates into CAIRGLAGGTYEQYF.

This chain links TRBV5-4 with TRBJ2-1; 13 nucleotides agree with TRBD2. Losses at the gene ends were 3 bases for V and 4 bases for J; bases not matched to a gene: 10. The length of the CDR3 is 18 residues. Germline-derived CDR1 and CDR2 are SGHNT and YYREEE (reference sequence). CDR3 sequence: CASSSKTPGLAGYNEQFF. For the CDR3, the DNA is TGTGCCAGCAGCTCCAAAACACCGGGACTAGCGGGGTACAATGAGCAGTTCTTC.

This clonotype was recorded many times. This may come from a read error, since a much larger clone is one base off. This chain links TRBV7-8 with TRBJ2-7; the D is unclear. CDR1 and CDR2 (germline): SGHVS, FQNEAQ. V was clipped by 1 base and J by 5 bases, with 6 bases between them. CDR3 length equals 12 residues. CDR3 residues: CASSLGSDEQYF. The CDR3 bases are TGTGCCAGCAGCTTAGGATCCGACGAGCAGTACTTC.

There are a few counts of this clonotype. This rearrangement joins TRBV29-1 to TRBJ2-7; a weak D match, TRBD1 (5 bases). The germline gives CDR1 SQVTM, CDR2 ANQGSEA. The CDR3 covers 13 residues. V was clipped by 4 bases and J by 5 bases, with 15 bases between them. DNA of the CDR3: TGCAGCGTTGCCCTTGGACAAGCAGACGAGCAGTACTTC. This codes for CSVALGQADEQYF.

This clonotype was counted many times. V gene TRBV2 combines with J gene TRBJ2-5, with D unresolved. The V and J ends lost 10 bases and 6 bases respectively, with 15 bases between them. The germline V gene encodes CDR1 SNHLY and CDR2 FYNNEI. The CDR3 consists of 12 residues. The CDR3 sequence is CATLEESQTQYF. CDR3 nucleotide sequence: TGTGCCACCCTAGAGGAGTCGCAGACCCAGTACTTC.

The table lists this clonotype with many counts. The genes are TRBV7-3 and TRBJ2-7, with D tentatively TRBD1 or TRBD2 (5 bases each). CDR3 size: 15 residues. The V end lost 5 bases, the J end lost 2 bases, and 16 bases lay between the germline ends. In germline, CDR1 is SGHTA, CDR2 FQGTGA. The CDR3 DNA reads as TGTGCCAGCAGCCCCAACGCAGGGACCCCCTACGAGCAGTACTTC. Protein product: CASSPNAGTPYEQYF.

This clonotype occurred many times. The chain carries TRBV27 and TRBJ1-5, with D tentatively TRBD1 (5 bases). From germline, CDR1 is MNHEY and CDR2 SMNVEV (reference sequence). CDR3 length equals 14 residues. Trimming took 5 bases from V and 7 from J, leaving 15 bases between them. In DNA, the CDR3 is TGTGCCAGCAGTCCCAGACCGACAGCCCAGCCCCAGCATTTT. Protein sequence: CASSPRPTAQPQHF.

This clonotype was found a few times. This chain joins TRBV3-1 and TRBJ2-2; perhaps TRBD1 as D (6 bases). CDR1 and CDR2 (germline): LGHDT, YNNKEL (reference sequence). The length of the CDR3 is 19 residues. With 0 bases removed from V and 3 bases from J, the gap between germline ends came to 20 bases. The CDR3 DNA reads TGTGCCAGCAGCCAAGAAAGAGGTGGGGGCTTGAAACACACCGGGGAGCTGTTTTTT. Amino acids: CASSQERGGGLKHTGELFF.

This chain joins TRBV7-8 and TRBJ2-1; 8 positions agree with TRBD2. CDR3 size: 16 residues. CDR1 SGHVS and CDR2 FQNEAQ come from the germline V gene. With V trimmed by 4 bases and J by 4 bases, 9 bases remained unmatched. As DNA, the CDR3 is TGTGCCAGCAGCTCAAAGAGCGGGGGCCGTTACAATGAGCAGTTCTTC. It is translated as CASSSKSGGRYNEQFF.

A remark on this clonotype: This may stem from a read error, because a much larger clone lies one nucleotide away. The chain joins TRBV6-1 to TRBJ2-3; D is possibly TRBD2 (6 bases). CDR1 and CDR2 from the germline V gene are MNHNS and SASEGT. The V gene lost 2 bases and the J gene lost 8 bases, with 14 bases spanning the gap. The CDR3 loop spans 14 amino acids. The CDR3 sequence: CASSEKVLGGTQYF. The CDR3 nucleotides read TGTGCCAGCAGTGAAAAAGTCCTGGGGGGTACGCAGTATTTT.

This clonotype came up many times. V gene TRBV28 combines with J gene TRBJ1-3; 11 nucleotides match TRBD1. V trimming: 6 bases; J trimming: 0 bases; junction bases outside the gene matches: 7. The germline V gene encodes CDR1 MDHEN and CDR2 SYDVKM. This CDR3 region has 17 residues. CDR3 DNA sequence: TGTGCCAGCAGAACCGGGACAGGGGGTTACTCTGGAAACACCATATATTTT. Its protein is CASRTGTGGYSGNTIYF.

This clonotype was seen a few times. The J gene is TRBJ2-6, the V gene TRBV6-1; D call uncertain. The germline V and J ends were trimmed by 8 bases and 2 bases, with 16 bases remaining between them. This CDR3 is built from 16 residues. The V gene's germline CDR1 is MNHNS and CDR2 SASEGT. The CDR3 here is CASGKYGLPGANVLTF. CDR3 DNA sequence: TGTGCCAGCGGAAAGTACGGGCTACCTGGGGCCAACGTCCTGACTTTC.

This clonotype has ten or more counts. The chain carries TRBV6-1 and TRBJ1-2, with 7 positions matching TRBD1. Germline values: CDR1 MNHNS, CDR2 SASEGT. The J segment lost 5 bases and the V segment lost 5 bases, leaving 14 bases of the junction unmatched. This CDR3 has 16 residues. The CDR3 DNA sequence: TGTGCCAGCAGTCCACCGCCCGGGACAGAATTTTATGGCTACACCTTC. This encodes CASSPPPGTEFYGYTF.

The sample holds a few counts of this clonotype. The V gene is TRBV5-1, the J gene TRBJ2-1, with 9 bases that match TRBD2. Germline lookup yields CDR1 SGHRS and CDR2 YFSETQ. CDR3 length equals 16 residues. With V trimmed by 1 base and J by 3 bases, 5 bases remained unmatched. The CDR3 protein is CASSLFTSGFYNEQFF. The CDR3 bases are TGCGCCAGCAGCTTGTTCACTAGCGGGTTCTACAATGAGCAGTTCTTC. The entire variable domain, with the rest obtained from reference TRBV5-1 and TRBJ2-1, is as follows: KAGVTQTPRYLIKTRGQQVTLSCSPISGHRSVSWYQQTPGQGLQFLFEYFSETQRNKGNFPGRFSGRQFSNSRSEMNVSTLELGDSALYLCASSLFTSGFYNEQFFGPGTRLTVL.

The V gene is TRBV20-1, the J gene TRBJ2-7, with D possibly being TRBD1 or TRBD2 (5 bases each). Germline CDR1 and CDR2: DFQATT and SNEGSKA (reference sequence). Trimming removed 4 bases from V and 4 bases from J, with 8 bases in between. This CDR3 has 11 amino acids. CDR3 in DNA: TGCAGTGCTATCAGGGAGTACGAGCAGTACTTC. Encoded protein: CSAIREYEQYF.

At least ten counts were recorded for this clonotype. V and J are TRBV5-4 and TRBJ2-7; D not certain. There are 13 residues in the CDR3. The germline V and J ends were trimmed by 4 bases and 4 bases, with 12 bases remaining between them. Germline CDR1 is SGHNT and CDR2 is YYREEE (reference sequence). CDR3 in amino acids: CASSRPSDYEQYF. The CDR3 nucleotides read TGTGCCAGCAGCCGCCCGTCGGATTACGAGCAGTACTTC.

This clonotype was observed at least ten times. The chain recombines TRBV11-2 with TRBJ2-3, with TRBD2 identical over 8 bases. The CDR3 consists of 15 residues. Germline trimming cut 0 bases from V and 5 bases from J; bases unmatched to any gene: 4. The germline V gene has CDR1 SGHAT and CDR2 FQNNGV. CDR3 residues: CASSLDGRAGDTQYF. The CDR3 DNA reads as TGTGCCAGCAGCTTAGACGGGAGGGCTGGAGATACGCAGTATTTT.

This clonotype came up many times. The chain is built from TRBV29-1 and TRBJ2-1, with TRBD2 matching 7 bases. With V trimmed by 7 bases and J by 3 bases, 3 bases remained unmatched. CDR1 is SQVTM, CDR2 ANQGSEA, per germline. The CDR3 totals 12 residues. DNA of the CDR3: TGCAGCGCTGGGGGGGGCTACAATGAGCAGTTCTTC. This gives the protein CSAGGGYNEQFF.

This clonotype was counted at least ten times. J is TRBJ1-2 and V is TRBV20-1; D is undetermined. The CDR3 is 12 amino acids. Germline values: CDR1 DFQATT, CDR2 SNEGSKA (reference sequence). V lost 3 bases to trimming and J lost 1 base, with 6 bases between them. The CDR3 protein is CSARGFNYGYTF. The DNA of the CDR3 is TGCAGTGCTAGGGGATTTAACTATGGCTACACCTTC.

The genes are TRBV5-1 and TRBJ2-3; 8 bases fit TRBD1. CDR3 length: 14 amino acids. After removal of 0 bases from V and 7 bases from J, the junction contained 4 bases not matched to a gene. Germline CDR1 reads SGHRS; CDR2 reads YFSETQ. CDR3 nucleotides: TGCGCCAGCAGCTTGGAACAGGGGGAAAATACGCAGTATTTT. Translating gives CASSLEQGENTQYF. Filled out from reference TRBV5-1 and TRBJ2-3, the complete variable domain reads KAGVTQTPRYLIKTRGQQVTLSCSPISGHRSVSWYQQTPGQGLQFLFEYFSETQRNKGNFPGRFSGRQFSNSRSEMNVSTLELGDSALYLCASSLEQGENTQYFGPGTRLTVL.